This record covers a single T cell receptor (beta chain). A junction boundary mismatches the germline segment, possibly from a read error. TCRdb keeps only in-frame clones here, not all; method: immunoSEQ multiplex PCR. The sample shows about 2.1 million clones, 93% of them seen only once. The naive CD8 subset, CD45RO-negative cells positively selected for CCR7, excluded terminally differentiated effector memory CD45RA+ cells. This specimen belongs to a study of shared clonotypes between healthy human individuals. Germline-derived CDR1 and CDR2 are SEHNR and FQNEAQ (reference sequence). The CDR3 has 15 amino acids.

The material sequenced was naive CD8+ T cells from PBMCs. This TCR derives from a man between 18 and 29 years old in good health. Some clones in this sample may be carry-over from other donors' samples. The rearrangement joins TRBV7-9 to TRBJ1-1; TRBD1 is a possible D gene (5 bases). The CDR3 is CASSHDDRLNTEAFF. The CDR3 DNA reads TGCGCCAGCAGCCACGATGACAGATTGAACACTGAAGCTTTCTTT.